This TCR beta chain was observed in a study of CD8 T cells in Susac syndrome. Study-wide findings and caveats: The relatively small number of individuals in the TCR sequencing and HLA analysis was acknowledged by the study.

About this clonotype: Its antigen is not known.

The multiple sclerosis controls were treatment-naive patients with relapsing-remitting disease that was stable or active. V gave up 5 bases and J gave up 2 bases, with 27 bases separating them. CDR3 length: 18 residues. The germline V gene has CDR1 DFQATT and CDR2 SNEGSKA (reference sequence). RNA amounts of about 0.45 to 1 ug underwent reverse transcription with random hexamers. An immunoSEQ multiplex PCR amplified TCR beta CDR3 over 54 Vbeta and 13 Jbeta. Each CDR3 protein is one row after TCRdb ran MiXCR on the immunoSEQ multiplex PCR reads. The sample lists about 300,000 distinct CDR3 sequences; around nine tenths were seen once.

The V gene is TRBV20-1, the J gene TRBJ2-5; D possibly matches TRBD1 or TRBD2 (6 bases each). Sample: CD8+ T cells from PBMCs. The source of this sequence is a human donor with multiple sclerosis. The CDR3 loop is CSASEGGGRDFTQETQYF. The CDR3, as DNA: TGCAGTGCTTCCGAGGGGGGAGGAAGGGACTTCACACAAGAGACCCAGTACTTC.